This T cell receptor beta chain was retrieved from a study of STAT5B mutations in CD4+ large granular lymphocyte leukemia. V dropped 2 bases and J dropped 8 bases, with 10 bases sitting between them. The CDR3 extends over 14 amino acids. Healthy controls were blood donor buffy coats. Sequencing was at survey level. Per the original data handling: A productive frequency of 2.59 x 10-5 was the lowest detectable. Only in-frame clones appear in the TCRdb table, and some are missing; sequencing was by immunoSEQ multiplex PCR. V and J calls and clone size are given by that table; D and trimming were obtained from the DNA. The sample lists 30,000 to 40,000 clones; less than 80% were seen once. Findings and caveats of the study: No patients shared main leukemic clonotypes, though less than 30% appeared at low frequency elsewhere.

This clone was recorded once. Its antigen is undetermined. This chain connects TRBV23-1 to TRBJ1-6; D is ambiguous. TRBV23-1 is an ORF for which the function is uncertain. This receptor was identified in a human donor in good health. Sequences were obtained from CD4+ T cells from blood buffy coats. The CDR3 is CASSQKNRHSPLHF. CDR3 coding DNA: TGCGCCAGCAGTCAAAAGAACAGACATTCACCCCTCCACTTT.